This T cell receptor (beta chain) was found in a study of T-cell memory formation after mild COVID-19. Findings and limits, study-wide: Some SARS-CoV-2-responding clones were already detected in memory before infection. Nothing showed for sure that second-wave clones peaking on day 37 were SARS-CoV-2 specific. Most CD4+ clones that shrank were in CM and EM, while CD8+ ones turned up in EMRA.

Turning to this clonotype: Its antigen is unknown. The germline gene is not matched at one end of the junction; a read error may be the cause.

Germline CDR1 reads MNHEY; CDR2 reads SMNVEV (reference sequence). This CDR3 spans 16 amino acids. TCRdb fed the 5' RACE reads into MiXCR, producing one record per CDR3 protein. Here the sample spans about 540,000 distinct CDR3 sequences, about 20% being singletons. The sequence derives from an adult woman who had mild COVID-19 (a few samples of this study predate the infection). Cell type and time point are not known. The V call is TRBV27, the J call TRBJ2-3; perhaps TRBD2 as D (6 bases). Sequences were obtained from PBMCs or a T cell subset sorted from them (not recorded which). DNA of the CDR3: TGTGCCAGCAGTTTAGGGCAAGTTACTAGCACGGATACGCAGTATTTT. This encodes CASSLGQVTSTDTQYF.